The rows below give T cell receptor beta chains drawn from one sample of a study of siplizumab effects on memory and regulatory T cells. Sequencing was performed with immunoSEQ multiplex PCR; in TCRdb, only in-frame clones are kept and a portion is missing. The sample carries 94,000 or so clones, approximately 97% recorded once. Material for sequencing was naive CD4+ T cells sorted from blood. These receptors were taken from a human donor in good health. The CDR3 runs from the conserved cysteine through the conserved F or W. The D gene is left open where the match is weak. Only part of the rows carry a size: once, few, many, or a class if the clone is expanded.

clone_size	j_call	v_call	d_call	cdr3_aa	cdr3_nt
-	TRBJ1-5	TRBV7-3	TRBD1	CASSRGDRVSNQPQHF	TGTGCCAGCAGCCGGGGGGACAGGGTAAGCAATCAGCCCCAGCATTTT
-	TRBJ1-2	TRBV29-1	-	CSVLGGEGYTF	TGCAGCGTATTAGGTGGAGAGGGCTACACCTTC
-	TRBJ1-6	TRBV2	-	CASPRADHLPGNSPLHF	TGTGCCAGTCCTCGGGCAGACCACCTGCCGGGCAATTCACCCCTCCACTTT
-	TRBJ2-5	TRBV2	-	CASNNQETQYF	TGTGCCAGCAATAACCAAGAGACCCAGTACTTC
-	TRBJ2-2	TRBV5-6	-	CASSEFRWDGELFF	TGTGCCAGCAGCGAATTTAGGTGGGACGGGGAGCTGTTTTTT
-	TRBJ1-4	TRBV9	TRBD1	CASSPTTGLDEKLFF	TGTGCCAGCAGCCCGACGACAGGGTTAGATGAAAAACTGTTTTTT
-	TRBJ2-7	TRBV6-1	TRBD2	CASSPPAGVRGEQYF	TGTGCCAGCAGTCCCCCAGCGGGGGTCCGGGGGGAGCAGTACTTC
-	TRBJ1-2	TRBV19	-	CASSRDRIPDGYTF	TGTGCCAGTAGTCGTGACAGGATTCCTGACGGCTACACCTTC
-	TRBJ1-2	TRBV6-6	-	CASSYEGVNGYTF	TGTGCCAGCAGTTACGAGGGGGTAAATGGCTACACCTTC
-	TRBJ1-1	TRBV28	-	CASSLFPLLNTEAFF	TGTGCCAGCAGTTTATTCCCTCTCCTGAACACTGAAGCTTTCTTT
-	TRBJ1-4	TRBV9	TRBD1	CASSVESGQGNEKLFF	TGTGCCAGCAGCGTAGAGTCTGGACAGGGGAATGAAAAACTGTTTTTT
-	TRBJ1-5	TRBV5-1	-	CASTPDGSNQPQHF	TGCGCCAGCACTCCGGATGGTAGCAATCAGCCCCAGCATTTT
-	TRBJ2-7	TRBV18	TRBD1	CASSGTGASYEQYF	TGTGCCAGCTCAGGGACAGGGGCCAGCTACGAGCAGTACTTC
once	TRBJ2-4	TRBV2	-	CASQGSKNIQYF	TGTGCCAGCCAGGGGTCCAAAAACATTCAGTACTTC
-	TRBJ2-1	TRBV6-4	TRBD1	CASSRDRVSDEQFF	TGTGCCAGCAGTCGGGACAGGGTAAGCGATGAGCAGTTCTTC